This T cell receptor beta chain was recovered during a study of T-cell reconstitution after alpha-beta-depleted transplantation in children. As it was prepared, the TCRbeta library received unique molecular identifiers. Each CDR3 protein gets one entry after TCRdb re-called the PCR reads with MiXCR. The sample shows around 190,000 distinct CDR3 sequences, about 7% of them seen only once. Ten or more counts support this clonotype. The antigen is undetermined. Germline-derived CDR1 and CDR2 are SGHRS and YFSETQ. The CDR3 contains 16 residues. V trimming: 3 bases; J trimming: 5 bases; junction bases outside the gene matches: 4. Findings and caveats of the study: One year after transplant, T-cell counts and diversity came mostly from newly produced T cells. It was reported that alpha-beta T cells came from several hundred expanded graft clones (about two months after transplant). Some patients' high day-60 TCRbeta diversity was attributed to recipient cells surviving conditioning.

The chain carries TRBV5-1 and TRBJ2-1; 14 positions agree with TRBD2. This material consisted of PBMCs, taken before TCRalphabeta/CD19-depleted stem cell transplant. The sequence derives from a boy between 2 and 15 years old with acute lymphoblastic leukemia, due to receive a stem cell transplant. This chain's CDR3 is CASSSGLAGGNNEQFF. The DNA for the CDR3 is TGCGCCAGCAGCTCAGGACTAGCGGGGGGAAACAATGAGCAGTTCTTC.